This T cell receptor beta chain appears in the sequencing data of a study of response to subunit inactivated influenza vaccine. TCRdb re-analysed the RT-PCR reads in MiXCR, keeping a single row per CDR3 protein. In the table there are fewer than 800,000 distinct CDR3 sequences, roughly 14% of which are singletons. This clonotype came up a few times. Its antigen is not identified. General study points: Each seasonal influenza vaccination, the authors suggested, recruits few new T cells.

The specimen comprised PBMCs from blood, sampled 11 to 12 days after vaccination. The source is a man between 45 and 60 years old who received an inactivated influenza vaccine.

Here the CDR3 reads CASSVVTAAGANVLTF. In DNA, the CDR3 is TGTGCCAGCAGCGTAGTTACCGCGGCTGGGGCCAACGTCCTGACTTTC. The chain uses TRBV9 and TRBJ2-6; D gene uncertain. Trimming left V 0 bases short and J 2 bases short, with 9 bases between. Germline V lookup: CDR1 SGDLS, CDR2 YYNGEE. This CDR3 is 16 amino acids long.